The entry below describes one TCR beta chain. Germline V gene sequence: CDR1 MNHEY, CDR2 SMNVEV (reference sequence). The ends lost 6 bases at V and 5 bases at J; junction bases unmatched: 9. This CDR3 spans 14 amino acids. These data are taken from a study of blood T cell repertoires in COVID-19. Some clones are missing from TCRdb's copy, which holds only in-frame ones; the method was immunoSEQ multiplex PCR. The profile shows more than 150,000 clones, roughly 80% of them singletons. The rearrangement links TRBV27 to TRBJ1-1; 7 bases are a match to TRBD1. Specimen: peripheral blood. The sequence was obtained from a man aged 25-45 years with active or convalescent COVID-19. The DNA for the CDR3 is TGTGCCAGCAGAGCCGACAGGGATGCGACTGAAGCTTTCTTT. Translating gives CASRADRDATEAFF.